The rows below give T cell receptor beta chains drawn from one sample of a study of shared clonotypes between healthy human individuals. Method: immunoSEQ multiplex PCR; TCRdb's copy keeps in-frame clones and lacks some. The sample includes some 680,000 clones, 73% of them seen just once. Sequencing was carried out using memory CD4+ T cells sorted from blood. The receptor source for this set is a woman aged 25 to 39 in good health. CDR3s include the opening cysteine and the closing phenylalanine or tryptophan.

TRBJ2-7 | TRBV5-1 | CASSSGTSGLEQYF
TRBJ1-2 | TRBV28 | CASRGDSYGYTF
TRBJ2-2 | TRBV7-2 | CASSFGTSYTGELFF
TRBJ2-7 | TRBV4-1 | CASSQGTSGSAPTYEQYF
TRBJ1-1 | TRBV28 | CASSPRQGGSTEAFF
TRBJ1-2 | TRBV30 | CAWSGQGYGYTF
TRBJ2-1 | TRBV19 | CASSSPRSVALYEQFF
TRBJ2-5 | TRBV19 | CASRAGMSYQETQYF
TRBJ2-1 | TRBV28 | CASSPVPSGRARNEQFF
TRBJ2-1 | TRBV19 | CATQGGSYNEQFF
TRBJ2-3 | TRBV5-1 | CASSSSAGGAWTQYF
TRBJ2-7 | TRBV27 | CASTNLAGVNEQYF
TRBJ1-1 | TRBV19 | CASKSTGRRTEAFF
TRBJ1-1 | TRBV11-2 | CASSEGQVRMNTEAFF
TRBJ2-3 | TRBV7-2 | CASSLDGRAVGTDTQYF
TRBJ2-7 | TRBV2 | CASSLIYEQYF
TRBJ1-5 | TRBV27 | CASSTGTLNQPQHF
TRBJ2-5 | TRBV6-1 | CASTNGLAGGETQYF
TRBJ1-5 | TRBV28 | CASSYHRGNQPQHF
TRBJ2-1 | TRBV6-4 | CASSDFGGKREQFF